This is a list of T cell receptor beta chains from one sample in a study of blood T cells in healthy people across ages. TCRdb re-called the 5' RACE reads with MiXCR, one entry per CDR3 protein. The sample has approximately 780,000 distinct CDR3 sequences, about a quarter seen once; the top ten hold over 2.5%. These data also formed part of another study, on T cells of mothers and their children.

The sequenced sample was blood. Receptors were obtained from a boy younger than 18 in good health. The conserved cysteine and the conserved F or W are not part of the CDR3 here. The D gene is left open where the match is weak.

CDR3 protein,V gene,D gene,CDR3 length
SVLSGLGPSYNEQF,TRBV29-1,-,14
ASSGRTETQGTQY,TRBV6-1,-,13
ASGGTPQETQY,TRBV2,-,11
ASSLILAGGETQY,TRBV3-1,TRBD2,13
ASNQGRTETQY,TRBV3-1,-,11
ASSWGQEVGYT,TRBV5-1,TRBD1,11
ASSYRRSYEQY,TRBV12-3/TRBV12-4,-,11
ATSTKRRATTNEKLF,TRBV15,-,15
SATAQSGETQY,TRBV20-1,-,11
ASSRRVVMGGNEKLF,TRBV5-1,-,15
ASSLLTVEQF,TRBV7-2,-,10
ASSQGDYGYT,TRBV4-1,-,10
SASSYGPYNEQF,TRBV20-1,-,12
ASSLVGRDRGDTQY,TRBV7-9,TRBD1,14
ASSYSSGADTQY,TRBV6-6,-,12
ASSRAVEGVMTGELF,TRBV21-1,-,15
ASSFRGSRDTQY,TRBV12-3/TRBV12-4,-,12
ASSSGGAQTQY,TRBV7-2,TRBD2,11
ASNPSGTLQETQY,TRBV7-2,TRBD2,13
SASRRLAGHQETQY,TRBV20-1,TRBD2,14
ASSLVGGTGSGYNSPLH,TRBV5-1,TRBD1,17
SARNSGSYEQY,TRBV20-1,-,11
ASSGGGAPTDTQY,TRBV7-3,TRBD2,13
ASSYTVAGGMETQY,TRBV6-5,TRBD2,14
SAESGEAF,TRBV29-1,-,8
ASKRTSWETQY,TRBV14,TRBD2,11
SARRFTAGGGETQY,TRBV20-1,TRBD2,14